Following are 26 T cell receptor beta chains from one sample sequenced in a study of T-cell memory formation after mild COVID-19. One entry per CDR3 protein results from TCRdb running MiXCR on the 5' RACE reads. The sample lists under 50,000 distinct CDR3 sequences; roughly 9.8% were seen once. The sequenced sample was PBMCs or a T cell subset sorted from them (not recorded which). The source of these receptors is an adult woman who had mild COVID-19 (a few samples of this study predate the infection). Cell type and time point are not known.

This clonotype came up many times. The chain carries TRBV5-1 and TRBJ2-1; TRBD2 matches 9 bases. Germline lookup yields CDR1 SGHRS and CDR2 YFSETQ. The CDR3 spans 18 residues. V lost 4 bases and J lost 0; bases outside the gene matches: 11. The CDR3 nucleotides are TGCGCCAGCAGCCCTACAGGATATAGCGGGAGCTCCTACAATGAGCAGTTCTTC. Translation: CASSPTGYSGSSYNEQFF.

This clonotype was found a few times. The chain carries TRBV30 and TRBJ2-7; no clear D gene. The CDR3 is made up of 12 amino acids. With 2 bases removed from V and 6 bases from J, the gap between germline ends came to 11 bases. CDR1 and CDR2 from the germline V gene are GTSNPN and SVGIG (reference sequence). The CDR3 DNA reads TGTGCCTGGAGTCCGAGAGACACCGAGCAGTACTTC. Its protein is CAWSPRDTEQYF.

This clonotype has a handful of counts. This chain uses TRBV5-4 with TRBJ2-3, with 13 bases that match TRBD2. CDR3 length: 15 amino acids. V gave up 0 bases and J gave up 7 bases; unmatched junction bases: 2. Germline CDR1 reads SGHNT; CDR2 reads YYREEE (reference sequence). The CDR3 is CASSLEGTSGNTQYF. The CDR3 region has the DNA TGTGCCAGCAGCTTGGAGGGGACTAGCGGGAATACGCAGTATTTT.

The rearrangement joins TRBV20-1 to TRBJ2-2, with D possibly TRBD2 on 5 matching bases. Between the trimmed V and J ends, which lost 3 bases and 4 bases, there was a span of 15 bases. CDR3 length: 15 residues. Germline V lookup: CDR1 DFQATT, CDR2 SNEGSKA (reference sequence). In nucleotides, the CDR3 is TGCAGTGCTAGGAGGTCCTTAGCGAGCACCGGGGAGCTGTTTTTT. This gives the protein CSARRSLASTGELFF.

The chain employs TRBV15 and TRBJ1-2; D gene ambiguous. V was pared by 3 bases and J by 3 bases, with 8 bases between. The CDR3 totals 13 residues. Germline-derived CDR1 and CDR2 are LNHNV and YYDKDF (reference sequence). The CDR3 DNA is TGTGCCACCAGCAGGAGCAGCTACTATGGCTACACCTTC. As protein: CATSRSSYYGYTF.

This chain joins TRBV6-5 and TRBJ2-2; D is ambiguous. The CDR3 totals 15 residues. Germline V gene lookup returns CDR1 MNHEY and CDR2 SVGAGI. V lost 2 bases and J lost 6, with 13 bases in between. The CDR3 sequence: CASSYEPGAAGELFF. The CDR3 bases are TGTGCCAGCAGTTACGAGCCAGGCGCGGCCGGGGAGCTGTTTTTT.

The gene calls are TRBV30 and TRBJ2-7; 8 bases are shared with TRBD2. This CDR3 has 14 amino acids. Germline CDR1 GTSNPN, CDR2 SVGIG (reference sequence). V was pared by 4 bases and J by 5 bases, with 10 bases of the junction left unmatched. The CDR3 nucleotides are TGTGCCTGGAACGATGGACTAGCCGTCCACGAGCAGTACTTC. Protein product: CAWNDGLAVHEQYF.

This clonotype was observed a handful of times. This sequence joins TRBV14 and TRBJ1-2; 8 bases line up with TRBD1. The length of the CDR3 is 15 residues. Germline lookup yields CDR1 SGHDN and CDR2 FVKESK. J was trimmed by 8 bases and V by 5 bases; bases with no gene match: 13. The CDR3 DNA follows: TGTGCCAGCAGCTCGCGGACAGGGCCTCTCAGCGGCTACACCTTC. This codes for CASSSRTGPLSGYTF.

The DNA for the CDR3 is TGCGCCAGCAGCCAAGCGGGAAGCACCGAGCAGTACTTC. This encodes CASSQAGSTEQYF. The gene calls are TRBV4-3 and TRBJ2-7, with D maybe TRBD2 (5 bases). Germline V gene sequence: CDR1 LGHNA, CDR2 YSLEER. V shed 1 base and J shed 6 bases, with 10 bases lying between them. The CDR3 spans 13 residues.

The chain carries TRBV5-1 and TRBJ2-1; TRBD2 matches 9 bases. Germline CDR1 is SGHRS and CDR2 is YFSETQ. The trim removed 1 base at V and 6 bases at J, leaving 11 bases unmatched. The CDR3 has 17 residues. The CDR3: CASSLYFAGGILNEQFF. CDR3 nucleotide sequence: TGCGCCAGCAGCTTGTATTTCGCGGGGGGGATTCTCAATGAGCAGTTCTTC.

There are a few counts of this clonotype. The V and J genes are TRBV5-4 and TRBJ2-5; 12 nucleotides align to TRBD2. Trimming cost V 4 bases and J 4 bases; bases outside gene matches: 5. Germline V gene lookup returns CDR1 SGHNT and CDR2 YYREEE (reference sequence). The CDR3 consists of 15 residues. The CDR3 region is CASSKTSGGAETQYF. The DNA for the CDR3 is TGTGCCAGCAGCAAGACTAGCGGGGGAGCAGAGACCCAGTACTTC.

The V gene is TRBV7-2, the J gene TRBJ2-7; unclear D gene. CDR3 size: 15 residues. The germline CDR1 and CDR2 sequences are SGHTA and FQGNSA. Deletions cut 0 bases from V and 5 bases from J, with 14 bases between. The CDR3 loop reads CASSLALGSEHEQYF. In DNA form, the CDR3 reads TGTGCCAGCAGCTTAGCGTTAGGGTCGGAACACGAGCAGTACTTC.

This clonotype appeared many times. This chain uses TRBV5-1 with TRBJ2-7; TRBD2 might be the D (5 bases). There are 14 residues in the CDR3. The V gene lost 4 bases and the J gene lost 5 bases, with 16 bases spanning the gap. CDR1 SGHRS and CDR2 YFSETQ come from the germline V gene. Here the CDR3 DNA reads TGCGCCAGCAGCCAGCCGGGTAGGCGGGACGAGCAGTACTTC. Translation: CASSQPGRRDEQYF.

The table lists this clonotype with a few counts. The chain recombines TRBV5-1 with TRBJ2-1; 7 positions agree with TRBD2. The CDR3 extends over 19 amino acids. The V segment lost 1 base and the J segment 4 bases; nucleotides outside the gene matches: 17. Germline V gene sequence: CDR1 SGHRS, CDR2 YFSETQ. CDR3 sequence: CASSLSRYAGVGIYNEQFF. The CDR3 nucleotides read TGCGCCAGCAGCTTGTCACGTTACGCGGGAGTTGGGATATACAATGAGCAGTTCTTC.

The rearrangement links TRBV27 to TRBJ2-5; 7 nucleotides align to TRBD2. The CDR3 is made up of 14 amino acids. The ends lost 4 bases at V and 2 bases at J; junction bases unmatched: 4. Germline loops: CDR1 MNHEY, CDR2 SMNVEV (reference sequence). This chain's CDR3 is CASSSLADQETQYF. CDR3 nucleotide sequence: TGTGCCAGCAGTTCGCTAGCGGATCAAGAGACCCAGTACTTC.

This clonotype was counted between two and nine times. This chain uses TRBV7-6 with TRBJ2-3, with 11 positions matching TRBD2. Germline values: CDR1 SGHVS, CDR2 FNYEAQ. This CDR3 spans 17 amino acids. The V segment lost 4 bases and the J segment 5 bases; nucleotides outside the gene matches: 11. CDR3 coding DNA: TGTGCCAGCAGCTACGGGACTAGCGGACACCTAGGAGATACGCAGTATTTT. Residues: CASSYGTSGHLGDTQYF.

In its sample, this clonotype was seen many times. The V and J genes are TRBV7-9 and TRBJ2-5; D is tentatively TRBD1 or TRBD2 (5 bases each). Germline V lookup: CDR1 SEHNR, CDR2 FQNEAQ (reference sequence). The CDR3 has 14 residues. Deletions cut 6 bases from V and 5 bases from J, with 16 bases between. CDR3 protein: CASRAREGEETQYF. The CDR3 DNA follows: TGTGCCAGCAGAGCTCGGGAAGGGGAGGAGACCCAGTACTTC.

This chain links TRBV5-1 with TRBJ2-6; the D gene is possibly TRBD1 (5 bases). The germline V gene has CDR1 SGHRS and CDR2 YFSETQ. V lost 3 bases and J lost 1, with 5 bases in between. CDR3 length: 14 residues. CDR3 protein: CASSSGSGANVLTF. The CDR3 nucleotides are TGCGCCAGCAGCTCAGGGTCTGGGGCCAACGTCCTGACTTTC.

The chain recombines TRBV10-3 with TRBJ2-3; 11 bases agree with TRBD2. The CDR3 sequence is 16 residues long. Trimming removed 6 bases from V and 13 bases from J; junction bases left unmatched: 18. Looked up from germline, CDR1 is ENHRY and CDR2 is SYGVKD. The CDR3 spells CAIRSLGTSGPKSKYF. CDR3 coding DNA: TGTGCCATCAGGAGCCTCGGGACTAGCGGCCCCAAGAGCAAGTATTTT.

This clonotype was counted only a few times. V and J are TRBV7-2 and TRBJ2-1; D not certain. The CDR3 length is 15 residues. In germline, CDR1 is SGHTA, CDR2 FQGNSA. V gave up 5 bases and J gave up 8 bases, with 19 bases separating them. Here the CDR3 reads CASSRTLDDVDEQFF. Here the CDR3 DNA reads TGTGCCAGCAGCCGGACCCTAGACGATGTGGATGAGCAGTTCTTC.

This clonotype was detected many times. This rearrangement joins TRBV24-1 to TRBJ2-2; 9 bases align to TRBD1. CDR1 and CDR2 (germline): KGHDR, SFDVKD. The V segment lost 4 bases and the J segment 0 bases; nucleotides outside the gene matches: 5. The CDR3 is made up of 17 amino acids. CDR3: CATSDPGQGSNTGELFF. For the CDR3, the DNA is TGTGCCACCAGTGACCCGGGACAGGGTTCGAACACCGGGGAGCTGTTTTTT.

This clonotype was recorded a few times. The chain recombines TRBV10-3 with TRBJ1-3; D gene uncertain. Trimming took 5 bases from V and 1 from J, leaving 0 bases between them. Germline assignment: CDR1 ENHRY and CDR2 SYGVKD. This CDR3 comprises 11 residues. The CDR3 DNA reads as TGTGCCATCAGTTCTGGAAACACCATATATTTT. It yields the protein CAISSGNTIYF.

The rearrangement joins TRBV5-1 to TRBJ2-3; 9 positions agree with TRBD2. Germline V gene lookup returns CDR1 SGHRS and CDR2 YFSETQ. The CDR3 loop spans 15 amino acids. J lost 3 bases, V lost 0 bases, and 2 bases had no gene match. The CDR3 reads CASSLDSGGTDTQYF. The CDR3 nucleotides read TGCGCCAGCAGCTTGGACAGCGGGGGGACAGATACGCAGTATTTT.

This clonotype showed up many times. The chain employs TRBV5-1 and TRBJ2-2, with TRBD2 identical over 7 bases. The J segment lost 7 bases and the V segment lost 0 bases, leaving 9 bases of the junction unmatched. The CDR3 totals 16 residues. Germline CDR1 SGHRS, CDR2 YFSETQ. The CDR3 nucleotides read TGCGCCAGCAGCTTGGCCGTGCGGGAGCGCGGCGGGGAGCTGTTTTTT. It is translated as CASSLAVRERGGELFF. Filled out from reference TRBV5-1 and TRBJ2-2, the complete variable domain reads KAGVTQTPRYLIKTRGQQVTLSCSPISGHRSVSWYQQTPGQGLQFLFEYFSETQRNKGNFPGRFSGRQFSNSRSEMNVSTLELGDSALYLCASSLAVRERGGELFFGEGSRLTVL.

This clonotype was counted many times. This chain joins TRBV5-1 and TRBJ2-2; 8 nucleotides match TRBD1. Losses at the gene ends were 2 bases for V and 3 bases for J; bases not matched to a gene: 3. Germline CDR1 SGHRS, CDR2 YFSETQ. This CDR3 has 15 residues. DNA for the CDR3: TGCGCCAGCAGCTTAGGACAGGGACACACCGGGGAGCTGTTTTTT. It yields the protein CASSLGQGHTGELFF.

The J gene is TRBJ2-5, the V gene TRBV30; D not resolved. V was pared by 5 bases and J by 2 bases, with 12 bases between. Germline V lookup: CDR1 GTSNPN, CDR2 SVGIG (reference sequence). The CDR3 loop spans 13 amino acids. CDR3 loop: CAWGNGRQETQYF. The CDR3 DNA reads TGTGCCTGGGGCAACGGCAGGCAAGAGACCCAGTACTTC.